The 15 T cell receptor beta chains given below trace back to one sample, sequenced in a study of spatial heterogeneity in lung cancer. Study-wide results and caveats: Tumoral mutation counts were tracked by counts of expanded intratumoral alpha and beta TCRs.

TCRdb redid the calling of the 5' RACE reads with MiXCR, one entry per CDR3 protein. In the table there are about 10,000 distinct CDR3 sequences, approximately 8% of which are singletons. These receptors have no identified antigens. Regarding time point: sample taken at primary tumor resection. The sample was lung tumor tissue, taken at surgery. These receptors were collected from a male donor with early-stage non-small cell lung cancer.

This clonotype has ten or more counts. The chain is built from TRBV10-3 and TRBJ2-5; D not resolved. The V and J ends lost 6 bases and 2 bases respectively, with 13 bases between them. The CDR3 totals 14 residues. CDR1 is ENHRY, CDR2 SYGVKD, per germline. CDR3 sequence: CAIRQPEEQETQYF. Written as DNA, the CDR3 is TGTGCCATCAGACAACCCGAGGAACAAGAGACCCAGTACTTC.

This clonotype was detected many times. The chain joins TRBV5-6 to TRBJ2-5; 7 bases line up with TRBD1. V was clipped by 2 bases and J by 2 bases; unmatched bases: 9. Germline V gene sequence: CDR1 SGHDT, CDR2 YYEEEE. There are 16 residues in the CDR3. The CDR3: CASSFLDRTSQETQYF. CDR3 nucleotide sequence: TGTGCCAGCAGCTTTCTGGACAGGACTTCGCAAGAGACCCAGTACTTC.

This clonotype was counted many times. The chain carries TRBV7-9 and TRBJ2-5; 9 bases align to TRBD1. The germline V gene has CDR1 SEHNR and CDR2 FQNEAQ (reference sequence). This CDR3 has 14 amino acids. The V gene end was trimmed by 2 bases and the J gene end by 3 bases; junction bases not matched to a gene: 1. The CDR3 DNA follows: TGTGCCAGCAGCTTATGGGACAGGGAAGAGACCCAGTACTTC. It specifies CASSLWDREETQYF.

V gene TRBV6-2 or TRBV6-3 combines with J gene TRBJ2-1; TRBD1 matches 7 bases. The CDR3 runs 14 residues. The trim removed 4 bases at V and 4 bases at J, leaving 4 bases unmatched. CDR1 MNHEY and CDR2 SVGEGT come from the germline V gene. The CDR3 coding sequence is TGTGCCAGCAGTTGGACAGGTGCTTACAATGAGCAGTTCTTC. It encodes CASSWTGAYNEQFF.

This clonotype was seen a handful of times. The chain is built from TRBV12-3 or TRBV12-4 and TRBJ2-1; D is ambiguous. The CDR3 is made up of 15 amino acids. V lost 5 bases to trimming and J lost 5 bases, with 16 bases between them. The CDR3 sequence: CASSLQMPPDNEQFF. The CDR3 region has the DNA TGTGCCAGCAGTCTTCAAATGCCCCCGGACAATGAGCAGTTCTTC.

In its sample, this clonotype is medium-sized. The chain is built from TRBV12-3 or TRBV12-4 and TRBJ2-6; D gene ambiguous. The CDR3 is made up of 16 amino acids. Deletions cut 7 bases from V and 0 bases from J, with 13 bases between. This chain's CDR3 is CASTRDSPSGANVLTF. For the CDR3, the DNA is TGTGCCAGCACTCGTGACTCACCCTCTGGGGCCAACGTCCTGACTTTC.

The chain carries TRBV4-3 and TRBJ2-2; 8 nucleotides match TRBD1. The V gene's germline CDR1 is LGHNA and CDR2 YSLEER. Trimming at V came to 2 bases and at J to 5 bases, leaving 7 bases not matched to a gene. There are 16 residues in the CDR3. The DNA of the CDR3 is TGCGCCAGCAGCCAAAATCAGGGGGCCGGGACCGGGGAGCTGTTTTTT. Translating it yields CASSQNQGAGTGELFF.

The sample holds many counts of this clonotype. The rearrangement joins TRBV12-3 or TRBV12-4 to TRBJ1-2; no firm D call. The CDR3 spans 13 residues. V lost 2 bases and J 0 bases, leaving 4 bases between the germline ends. Written as DNA, the CDR3 is TGTGCCAGCAGTTTAAGTCCTAACTATGGCTACACCTTC. Translation gives CASSLSPNYGYTF.

This clonotype was detected a few times. This chain uses TRBV29-1 with TRBJ2-5; the match to TRBD1 covers 9 bases. Losses at the gene ends were 7 bases for V and 4 bases for J; bases not matched to a gene: 7. The CDR3 has 13 amino acids. The germline V gene encodes CDR1 SQVTM and CDR2 ANQGSEA. CDR3 coding DNA: TGCAGCGCCCGAGACAGGGGGGGAGAGACCCAGTACTTC. This translates into CSARDRGGETQYF.

The gene calls are TRBV7-2 and TRBJ1-1; D uncertain. Germline CDR1 reads SGHTA; CDR2 reads FQGNSA. This CDR3 region has 14 residues. Trimming stripped 1 base from V and 1 base from J, with 7 bases between. CDR3 in amino acids: CASSLGWKNTEAFF. The CDR3 DNA follows: TGTGCCAGCAGCTTAGGTTGGAAGAACACTGAAGCTTTCTTT.

The genes are TRBV10-3 and TRBJ2-1, with 9 bases lining up with TRBD1. CDR1 is ENHRY and CDR2 is SYGVKD in the germline V gene. The CDR3 loop spans 14 amino acids. V was clipped by 10 bases and J by 9 bases; unmatched bases: 13. The CDR3 DNA reads TGTGCCAGTTCCCGGGACAGGGAGGCAATTGAGCAGTTCTTC. This codes for CASSRDREAIEQFF.

This clonotype showed up many times. The V and J genes are TRBV12-3 or TRBV12-4 and TRBJ1-1; D remains ambiguous. The CDR3 covers 12 residues. With 7 bases removed from V and 4 bases from J, the gap between germline ends came to 10 bases. CDR3 protein: CASTYYGTEAFF. CDR3 DNA sequence: TGTGCCAGCACTTATTACGGCACTGAAGCTTTCTTT.

This clonotype came up a few times. Since a much larger clone is just one base distant, this may be a read error. The chain carries TRBV9 and TRBJ2-2; 9 bases line up with TRBD2. The CDR3 is made up of 17 amino acids. Germline-derived CDR1 and CDR2 are SGDLS and YYNGEE. In DNA, the CDR3 is TGTGCCAGCAACGTAGCCCGGGGAGCGGGGGGTACCGGGGAGCTGTTTTTT. Translated, it gives CASNVARGAGGTGELFF.

This clonotype has ten or more counts. The V call is TRBV29-1, the J call TRBJ2-1; D uncertain. The ends were cut back, 6 bases at V and 6 bases at J, with 9 bases in the middle. Germline V lookup: CDR1 SQVTM, CDR2 ANQGSEA. The CDR3 has 11 amino acids. The CDR3 DNA follows: TGCAGCGTCCCTTTCGGCAATGAGCAGTTCTTC. Translation: CSVPFGNEQFF.

This clonotype was recorded many times. The chain recombines TRBV7-9 with TRBJ1-6; 8 bases are shared with TRBD1. Losses at the gene ends were 4 bases for V and 1 base for J; bases not matched to a gene: 3. The CDR3 consists of 16 residues. Germline-derived CDR1 and CDR2 are SEHNR and FQNEAQ (reference sequence). CDR3 bases: TGTGCCAGCAGCTCGGACAGGGCGTCCTATAATTCACCCCTCCACTTT. Protein sequence: CASSSDRASYNSPLHF.